The text below deals with one T cell receptor beta chain. Under the authors' procedure: Estimation of nucleated cell counts relied on the amplification of reference gene primers. The protocol was immunoSEQ multiplex PCR, while the TCRdb copy is restricted to in-frame clones and leaves out a portion. The V and J calls and the clone size are those of that table, but D and trimming were determined from the DNA. The sample shows around 260,000 clones, more than 85% of them seen only once. Trimming at V came to 5 bases and at J to 3 bases, leaving 7 bases not matched to a gene. Germline V gene sequence: CDR1 SNHLY, CDR2 FYNNEI. CDR3 length: 15 amino acids. These data come from a study of blood T cell repertoires in COVID-19. At the level of the study: Material from acute and convalescent COVID-19 was sourced from the United States, Italy and Spain. PBMCs, B-cell-depleted T cells, or T cells were the source of the cDNA or gDNA that made up the material.

Followed longitudinally, the Seattle patients had been enrolled during active infection. The sample consisted of peripheral blood. The chain employs TRBV2 and TRBJ2-3, with 8 bases identical to TRBD1. The source is a young woman with COVID-19, enrolled during active disease. For the CDR3, the DNA is TGTGCCAGCAGTCGACAGGGGTCATGGACAGATACGCAGTATTTT. This encodes CASSRQGSWTDTQYF.